This TCR beta chain emerged from a study of cytomegalovirus exposure and HLA in healthy donors (TCRdb year 2017). With regard to the full study: According to a later analysis, one platform produced both the 120 validation repertoires and the 550 to 800 repertoires of the first cohort. The aim of the study was to test whether cataloging public T cell receptors could identify signatures of past pathogen exposure. Besides the first cohort of some 670 subjects, a separate validation cohort made up of over 95 different subjects was used. To predict cytomegalovirus infection status, the study brought together high-throughput TCR immunosequencing, statistical association of individual TCRs with disease status, and machine learning.

Donors formed part of the validation cohort, which comprised over a hundred subjects and was distinct from the first cohort of some 700 subjects. Libraries came from the immunoSEQ multiplex PCR assay. Regarding the original processing steps: A statistical classification framework was developed to diagnose cytomegalovirus status using the catalog of TCR beta chain sequences. TCRdb obtained this table from immuneACCESS and retained in-frame rearrangements with V and J assigned. These tables miss some clones; where compared with another copy, unresolved V genes account for less than half of the shortfall, and the remainder is unexplained. V and J calls and clone size are copied from that table; D and trimming were computed from the DNA. The sample includes about 110,000 clones, with approximately 90% observed a single time. The top ten hold roughly 1.4% of the sample. Summary of the overall study and its limitations: A later analysis lacked HLA typing for the validation cohort, so it scored co-occurrence in that cohort across all 110 or so repertoires. A few of the identified cytomegalovirus-associated TCR beta chains were confirmed in vitro to be specific for cytomegalovirus antigens. Across donors, most TCR sequences were observed very rarely, whereas some public TCRs were present in many individuals. In a later analysis, TCRs clustered in the first cohort were found to also tend to co-occur in the 130 or so validation repertoires, with about 93% of cluster scores above 0. According to the authors, the approach could potentially be generalized to other disease states and immunological phenotypes. A total of fewer than 200 TCR beta chains were listed by the study as associated with cytomegalovirus. In both the original and validation cohorts, the classifier was reported to diagnose cytomegalovirus status with high specificity and sensitivity.

Worth noting for this clone: This receptor's antigen is unknown. No much larger clonotype is one base removed from it; base qualities were not supplied.

According to the germline V gene, CDR1 reads MNHNS and CDR2 reads SASEGT. Compared with germline, V lacks 5 bases and J lacks 7 bases; bases without a gene match: 4. The CDR3 covers 13 residues, taking in both the cysteine and the phenylalanine. Just the 39-base CDR3 DNA is kept, in frame starting at base 1. The chain joins TRBV6-1 to TRBJ2-1; a stretch of 8 junction bases matches TRBD2. The TCR comes from a woman aged 25-40 years in good health and CMV-seropositive. Sequenced material: PBMCs. The CDR3 region: CASSSGGRNEQFF. The nucleotide sequence is given as TGTGCCAGCAGTAGCGGGGGCCGAAATGAGCAGTTCTTC.